This TCR beta chain was obtained from a study of T-cell reconstitution after alpha-beta-depleted transplantation in children. Library preparation (for TCRbeta) was performed with unique molecular identifiers. TCRdb processed the PCR reads anew with MiXCR; each CDR3 protein has one entry. The data hold about 400,000 distinct CDR3 sequences, with 13% observed a single time. This CDR3 is built from 15 residues. Germline lookup yields CDR1 LGHDT and CDR2 YNNKEL (reference sequence). V was shortened by 3 bases and J by 0 bases, with 6 bases between the two germline ends. This sequence joins TRBV3-1 and TRBJ2-6; TRBD2 might be the D (5 bases). Material: PBMCs, obtained from the stem cell graft. This receptor was taken from a human donor who donated a stem cell graft to a child with Fanconi anemia. In DNA, the CDR3 is TGTGCCAGCAGCCAGAGGGTCTCTGGGGCCAACGTCCTGACTTTC. This gives the protein CASSQRVSGANVLTF. Supplemented by reference TRBV3-1 and TRBJ2-6, the full variable domain reads DTAVSQTPKYLVTQMGNDKSIKCEQNLGHDTMYWYKQDSKKFLKIMFSYNNKELIINETVPNRFSPKSPDKAHLNLHINSLELGDSAVYFCASSQRVSGANVLTFGAGSRLTVL.